The T cell receptor (beta chain) described here comes from a study of blood T cell repertoires in COVID-19. About the study: Acute-phase and convalescent COVID-19 samples originated in the United States, Italy and Spain.

Germline V lookup: CDR1 SNHLY, CDR2 FYNNEI. The V segment lost 4 bases and the J segment 2 bases; nucleotides outside the gene matches: 7. The CDR3 spans 16 residues. Methods used by the authors: For nucleated cells, counts were estimated from reference gene primer amplification. Produced via immunoSEQ multiplex PCR; TCRdb's table is partial and in-frame only. The V and J calls and clone size come from that table; D and trimming were worked out from the DNA. This sample has 150,000 to 200,000 clones, with 75% to 80% found just once. V usage is TRBV2 and J usage is TRBJ2-3; 9 positions agree with TRBD2. This receptor was taken from a woman between 65 and 79 years old with acute or convalescent COVID-19. The sequenced sample consisted of peripheral blood. DNA for the CDR3: TGTGCCAGCAGTGGGAATAGCGGGAGAGTCACAGATACGCAGTATTTT. As protein: CASSGNSGRVTDTQYF.